The T cell receptor (beta chain) described here comes from a study of cytomegalovirus exposure and HLA in healthy donors. General observations from the study: Cytomegalovirus association was assigned to more than 150 TCR beta chains.

Concerning this clone itself: Antigen specificity is unknown.

The donors were members of the validation cohort comprising some 130 subjects, separate from the roughly 690-subject first cohort. The repertoire was sequenced with immunoSEQ multiplex PCR; TCRdb's copy has only in-frame clones and lacks some. The sample consists of about 160,000 clones, 75% to 90% of them appearing once. J lost 3 bases, V lost 0 bases, and 17 bases had no gene match. The CDR3 extends over 19 amino acids. In germline, CDR1 is SGHRS, CDR2 YFSETQ. The receptor comes from a woman younger than 35 in good health and CMV-seronegative. What was sequenced was PBMCs. This rearrangement joins TRBV5-1 to TRBJ2-7, with 8 positions matching TRBD1. The CDR3 sequence is CASSLAGGQGSGRVYEQYF. DNA for the CDR3: TGCGCCAGCAGCTTGGCCGGAGGACAGGGTTCGGGACGGGTCTACGAGCAGTACTTC.